These 25 T cell receptor beta chains were sequenced from one sample in a study of CD8+CD57+ T cells in acquired aplastic anemia. Genomic DNA was employed as the template in profiling TCR beta VDJ and CDR3. TCRdb re-analysed the reads in MiXCR, keeping a single row per CDR3 protein. Of hundreds of thousands of distinct CDR3 sequences detected, just under 70% appear once; the ten largest clones hold under 4.5%. Sequencing used sorted CD4+, CD8+, or CD8+CD57+ T cells (not recorded which) from PBMCs. The receptors here all came from a human donor in good health, serving as a control.

J is TRBJ1-5 and V is TRBV19; TRBD1 aligns across 9 bases. V was clipped by 3 bases and J by 5 bases; unmatched bases: 2. The CDR3 runs to 14 residues. The germline gives CDR1 LNHDA, CDR2 SQIVND (reference sequence). The CDR3 is CASSMNRGHQPQHF. DNA for the CDR3: TGTGCCAGTAGTATGAACAGGGGGCATCAGCCCCAGCATTTT.

This clonotype occurred many times. V usage is TRBV7-8 and J usage is TRBJ2-7; unclear D gene. The germline V gene encodes CDR1 SGHVS and CDR2 FQNEAQ. This CDR3 is 13 amino acids long. Trimming removed 8 bases from V and 0 bases from J, with 11 bases in between. This chain's CDR3 is CASRQSSSYEQYF. The CDR3 nucleotides read TGTGCCAGCCGGCAGTCGAGCTCCTACGAGCAGTACTTC.

This clonotype was observed once. The chain combines TRBV7-2 with TRBJ1-6; 8 nucleotides agree with TRBD1. Germline V CDR1 and CDR2: SGHTA, FQGNSA. The CDR3 sequence is 16 residues long. V gave up 5 bases and J gave up 13 bases; unmatched junction bases: 16. CDR3 DNA sequence: TGTGCCAGCAGCCAGACGTTCGCGGACAGGGTTCTCCCCCTCCACTTT. Amino acids: CASSQTFADRVLPLHF. The complete variable domain, with remaining parts taken from reference TRBV7-2 and TRBJ1-6, reads GAGVSQSPSNKVTEKGKDVELRCDPISGHTALYWYRQSLGQGLEFLIYFQGNSAPDKSGLPSDRFSAERTGGSVSTLTIQRTQQEDSAVYLCASSQTFADRVLPLHFGNGTRLTVT.

V and J are TRBV4-2 and TRBJ1-6, with 8 bases fitting TRBD1. The CDR3 is 16 residues long. Germline CDR1 and CDR2: LGHNA and YNFKEQ. V was pared by 3 bases and J by 5 bases, with 6 bases of the junction left unmatched. This CDR3 reads CASSQGGQGHNSPLHF. The CDR3 coding sequence is TGTGCCAGCAGCCAGGGTGGACAGGGTCATAATTCACCCCTCCACTTT.

The chain carries TRBV6-1 and TRBJ2-5; D is undetermined. V gave up 11 bases and J gave up 12 bases, with 34 bases separating them. CDR3 size: 16 residues. Germline V gives CDR1 MNHNS, CDR2 SASEGT. CDR3 DNA sequence: TGTGCCCCCGGTGTTGAACAGCCTCCGATTGGGTTTTGGAAGTACTTC. Translation gives CAPGVEQPPIGFWKYF.

As for this clonotype: Because the CDR3 is missing its conserved closing phenylalanine or tryptophan, this is likely a read error. The DNA is left out, because the CDR3 cannot be placed on it with certainty; the CDR3 is given as TCRdb lists it. The chain joins TRBV19 to TRBJ1-2; the D call of TRBD1 is as the table states it, not checked on the DNA. The CDR3 has 13 residues if both end residues are counted. CDR1 and CDR2 (germline): LNHDA, SQIVND (reference sequence). Here the CDR3 reads CASSTRGESSYAQ.

The V gene is TRBV20-1, the J gene TRBJ1-1, with a possible D match to TRBD1 (6 bases). CDR3 length: 14 residues. With 8 bases removed from V and 4 bases from J, the gap between germline ends came to 20 bases. The V gene's germline CDR1 is DFQATT and CDR2 SNEGSKA (reference sequence). The CDR3 is CSKRGGDGFTEAFF. In DNA form, the CDR3 reads TGCAGTAAGCGAGGGGGGGATGGGTTCACTGAAGCTTTCTTT.

This sequence joins TRBV6-6 and TRBJ1-3; TRBD1 is a possible D gene (6 bases). Germline CDR1 MNHNY, CDR2 SVGAGI (reference sequence). V lost 4 bases, J lost 0 bases, and 7 bases lay in between. The CDR3 runs 14 residues. CDR3 sequence (DNA): TGTGCCAGCAGTTGGACAGACTCTGGAAACACCATATATTTT. This sequence encodes CASSWTDSGNTIYF.

V is TRBV11-2 and J is TRBJ2-3; 9 nucleotides match TRBD2. The CDR3 totals 16 residues. CDR1 and CDR2 (germline): SGHAT, FQNNGV. Losses at the gene ends were 5 bases for V and 0 bases for J; bases not matched to a gene: 6. This CDR3 is CASSGGGGASTDTQYF. In DNA form, the CDR3 reads TGTGCCAGCAGCGGAGGCGGGGGGGCTAGCACAGATACGCAGTATTTT. The full variable domain, rest sourced from reference TRBV11-2 and TRBJ2-3, is EAGVAQSPRYKIIEKRQSVAFWCNPISGHATLYWYQQILGQGPKLLIQFQNNGVVDDSQLPKDRFSAERLKGVDSTLKIQPAKLEDSAVYLCASSGGGGASTDTQYFGPGTRLTVL.

This clonotype occurred a few times. One base away lies a much larger clone, so this may be a sequencing read error. In this CDR3 the conserved last residue, phenylalanine or tryptophan, is missing, so a read error is likely. The chain has TRBV3-1 and TRBJ1-6; D possibly corresponds to TRBD1 (5 bases). The CDR3 extends over 14 amino acids. The V end lost 1 base, the J end lost 16 bases, and 17 bases lay between the germline ends. Germline V gives CDR1 LGHDT, CDR2 YNNKEL (reference sequence). Here the CDR3 DNA reads TGTGCCAGCAGCCAAGGAGCAGGGAGTCTTACACTCCACCTT. It codes for CASSQGAGSLTLHL.

As to this clonotype: One junction end disagrees with the germline gene, perhaps due to a read error. This chain joins TRBV15 and TRBJ1-2; 11 nucleotides match TRBD1. Per germline, CDR1 LNHNV and CDR2 YYDKDF (reference sequence). This CDR3 is 16 amino acids long. DNA for the CDR3: TGTGCCTCCAGCAGGGTTGGGACAGGGGGGAACTATGGCTACACCTTC. Protein sequence: CASSRVGTGGNYGYTF.

CDR3 DNA sequence: TGCAGCGGAGGGACAGAGCGTAACTTTGAGCAGTACTTC. This translates into CSGGTERNFEQYF. The V and J genes are TRBV29-1 and TRBJ2-1, with TRBD1 identical over 7 bases. The J call is in doubt because the DNA end fits TRBJ2-7 better. The CDR3 extends over 13 amino acids. Germline loops: CDR1 SQVTM, CDR2 ANQGSEA.

This clonotype appeared many times. The gene calls are TRBV9 and TRBJ2-2; the D is unclear. The germline gives CDR1 SGDLS, CDR2 YYNGEE. Trimming cost V 3 bases and J 9 bases, with 6 bases left between them. The CDR3 is made up of 11 amino acids. The CDR3 protein is CASSANRELFF. Here the CDR3 DNA reads TGTGCCAGCAGCGCCAACAGGGAGCTGTTTTTT. The full variable domain, rest sourced from reference TRBV9 and TRBJ2-2, is DSGVTQTPKHLITATGQRVTLRCSPRSGDLSVYWYQQSLDQGLQFLIQYYNGEERAKGNILERFSAQQFPDLHSELNLSSLELGDSALYFCASSANRELFFGEGSRLTVL.

V and J are TRBV9 and TRBJ2-7; D call uncertain. Germline V gene sequence: CDR1 SGDLS, CDR2 YYNGEE. CDR3 length: 15 amino acids. Trimming shortened V by 4 bases and J by 1 base, and 15 bases separated the two germline ends. The CDR3: CASSLETSHSYEQYF. The CDR3 DNA is TGTGCCAGCAGCTTGGAAACATCGCATTCCTACGAGCAGTACTTC.

The chain uses TRBV7-9 and TRBJ1-5; 7 bases are shared with TRBD1. This CDR3 contains 13 residues. Losses at the gene ends were 3 bases for V and 5 bases for J; bases not matched to a gene: 1. The germline gives CDR1 SEHNR, CDR2 FQNEAQ (reference sequence). The CDR3 region has the DNA TGTGCCAGCAGCTTCAGGGGGGATCAGCCCCAGCATTTT. Protein sequence: CASSFRGDQPQHF.

The chain combines TRBV7-6 with TRBJ2-7, with D possibly being TRBD1 (5 bases). V lost 5 bases and J lost 4, with 12 bases in between. From germline, CDR1 is SGHVS and CDR2 FNYEAQ. The CDR3 is 13 residues long. CDR3 region: CASSQSPGYEQYF. The CDR3 DNA sequence: TGTGCCAGCAGCCAATCCCCAGGGTACGAGCAGTACTTC.

On this clonotype itself: A much more abundant neighbour one base away suggests this may be a read error. The missing conserved phenylalanine or tryptophan at the end of this CDR3 makes a read error likely. CDR3 nucleotide sequence: TGTGCCAGCAGTCTACAGGGAAGTAACTATGGCTACACCCTC. Amino acid sequence: CASSLQGSNYGYTL. This chain uses TRBV2 with TRBJ1-2; a possible D gene is TRBD1 (6 bases). V was trimmed by 5 bases and J by 1 base, leaving 11 bases between them. CDR1 and CDR2 (germline): SNHLY, FYNNEI. The CDR3 length is 14 residues.

This clonotype was detected ten times or more. The V and J genes are TRBV5-1 and TRBJ2-7, with 7 bases fitting TRBD1. The V gene's germline CDR1 is SGHRS and CDR2 YFSETQ. The CDR3 extends over 15 amino acids. V shed 5 bases, J shed 0 bases, and the junction held 8 bases outside the gene matches. The CDR3 region is CASSSGTANSYEQYF. CDR3 sequence (DNA): TGCGCCAGCAGTTCTGGGACAGCAAACTCCTACGAGCAGTACTTC.

This clonotype showed up many times. V and J are TRBV19 and TRBJ1-2; tentatively, D is TRBD1 (5 bases). Germline-derived CDR1 and CDR2 are LNHDA and SQIVND (reference sequence). The CDR3 length is 12 residues. The germline V and J ends were trimmed by 6 bases and 7 bases, with 12 bases remaining between them. CDR3 sequence: CASRPRDSGYTF. The CDR3 coding sequence is TGTGCCAGTAGGCCCAGGGACTCTGGCTACACCTTC.

Details on this clonotype: In this CDR3 the conserved last residue, phenylalanine or tryptophan, is missing, so a read error is likely. No DNA is shown, since the ends of the CDR3 on it are uncertain; the CDR3 is the one TCRdb lists. V is TRBV24-1 and J is TRBJ1-6; TRBD1 reflects the table's D call only, with no check against the DNA. The CDR3 is 14 amino acids in total, end residues counted. Looked up from germline, CDR1 is KGHDR and CDR2 is SFDVKD. CDR3 amino acids: CATSEGGLGSTFGS.

Ten or more counts support this clonotype. A much larger clone sits a single nucleotide away, making a read error possible. The chain employs TRBV29-1 and TRBJ1-1; maybe TRBD1 (5 bases). The CDR3 totals 13 residues. Per the germline V gene, CDR1 is SQVTM and CDR2 is ANQGSEA. The CDR3: CSVSREFNTGAFF. The CDR3, as DNA: TGCAGCGTCAGCAGGGAGTTCAACACTGGAGCTTTCTTT.

The gene calls are TRBV7-2 and TRBJ2-1; no firm D call. This CDR3 region has 16 residues. V lost 1 base and J 0 bases, leaving 10 bases between the germline ends. Germline V gene lookup returns CDR1 SGHTA and CDR2 FQGNSA. Here the CDR3 DNA reads TGTGCCAGCAGCTTAGAGGTACAGAGCTCCTACAATGAGCAGTTCTTC. Protein: CASSLEVQSSYNEQFF. The full variable domain, with the rest looked up from reference TRBV7-2 and TRBJ2-1, is GAGVSQSPSNKVTEKGKDVELRCDPISGHTALYWYRQSLGQGLEFLIYFQGNSAPDKSGLPSDRFSAERTGGSVSTLTIQRTQQEDSAVYLCASSLEVQSSYNEQFFGPGTRLTVL.

This clonotype was recorded once. The junction departs from the called germline gene at one end, perhaps through a read error. This chain links TRBV20-1 with TRBJ1-1; D gene ambiguous. Per the germline V gene, CDR1 is DFQATT and CDR2 is SNEGSKA (reference sequence). CDR3 length: 14 residues. CDR3 sequence reads: CSVVQRVSNTEAFF. DNA of the CDR3: TGCAGCGTTGTGCAGCGAGTTTCAAACACTGAAGCCTTCTTT.

This clonotype was detected once. V is TRBV2 and J is TRBJ2-1; 7 bases line up with TRBD1. Trimming removed 6 bases from V and 7 bases from J; junction bases left unmatched: 6. The CDR3 is made up of 13 amino acids. CDR1 is SNHLY and CDR2 is FYNNEI in the germline V gene. Written as DNA, the CDR3 is TGTGCCAGCAGCAGAGAGACAGGGAATGAGCAGTTCTTC. Translated: CASSRETGNEQFF. The complete variable domain, with remaining parts taken from reference TRBV2 and TRBJ2-1, reads EPEVTQTPSHQVTQMGQEVILRCVPISNHLYFYWYRQILGQKVEFLVSFYNNEISEKSEIFDDQFSVERPDGSNFTLKIRSTKLEDSAMYFCASSRETGNEQFFGPGTRLTVL.

Worth noting for this clonotype: The junction departs from germline at one end; a sequencing error may be responsible. The chain links TRBV7-2 to TRBJ2-3; D may be TRBD2 (7 bases). CDR3 length: 16 amino acids. Germline V gives CDR1 SGHTA, CDR2 FQGNSA. CDR3 in DNA: TGTGCCAGCAGCTTAACAGCGGGGAGGAGGACAGATAGGCAGTATTTT. Its translation is CASSLTAGRRTDRQYF.